This TCR beta chain was identified in a study of cytomegalovirus exposure and HLA in healthy donors. The overall study: Most genotyped donors, around four fifths of about 400, had Caucasian-associated genetic ancestry. Study-level points and caveats: As immune exposure information, only CMV serostatus was available. Follow-up analysis later connected one missense variant in DCLRE1C with trimming of TCR beta V- and J-genes. Later analysis identified about 15,000 TCR beta sequences associated with HLA alleles, using a false discovery rate threshold of 0.05.

The CDR3 loop spans 14 amino acids. V lost 5 bases, J lost 2 bases, and 5 bases stayed unmatched. Looked up from germline, CDR1 is LNHDA and CDR2 is SQIVND (reference sequence). PCR involved 60 Vbeta and 13 Jbeta primers. Clones were read by immunoSEQ multiplex PCR, and TCRdb kept only the in-frame ones, dropping some. The table records some 150,000 clones, nearly 80% of them present only once. The sample holds a few counts of this clone. Its specificity is not known. The sample taken for sequencing was PBMCs. The chain uses TRBV19 and TRBJ2-7, with TRBD1 identical over 8 bases. The clonotype comes from a male donor in good health and CMV-seronegative. This CDR3 reads CASSVRTGPYEQYF. The CDR3 bases are TGTGCCAGTAGTGTCCGGACAGGGCCCTACGAGCAGTACTTC.